The 26 T cell receptor beta chains in this list originate from one sample, sequenced in a study of shared clonotypes between healthy human individuals. Generated by immunoSEQ multiplex PCR, the TCRdb table keeps only in-frame clones and is missing some. The table has 2 million to 2.5 million clones, approximately 93% seen once; the top ten hold around 0.4%. What was sequenced was naive CD4+ T cells from PBMCs. Documented subset: CD45RA+ positively selected. The receptor set was obtained from a man aged 18 to 29 in good health. Some clones in this sample may be carry-over from other donors' samples.

V gene TRBV28 combines with J gene TRBJ1-1; D might be TRBD1 (6 bases). The CDR3 spans 12 residues. The V end lost 4 bases, the J end lost 3 bases, and 6 bases lay between the germline ends. The germline V gene encodes CDR1 MDHEN and CDR2 SYDVKM. The CDR3 DNA reads TGTGCCAGCAGTTCAGGGGACACTGAAGCTTTCTTT. Translated, it gives CASSSGDTEAFF.

The CDR3 DNA is TGTGCCAGCAGCCAAGATCTGGGGACCCAGTACTTC. This gives the protein CASSQDLGTQYF. This chain joins TRBV4-2 and TRBJ2-5; D remains unclear. Germline CDR1 and CDR2: LGHNA and YNFKEQ. V lost 0 bases to trimming and J lost 7 bases, with 6 bases between them. This CDR3 is built from 12 residues.

The chain is built from TRBV10-3 and TRBJ2-5; 7 nucleotides line up with TRBD1. There are 15 residues in the CDR3. The V segment lost 5 bases and the J segment 4 bases; nucleotides outside the gene matches: 10. Germline loops: CDR1 ENHRY, CDR2 SYGVKD. This chain's CDR3 is CAISKGQAASETQYF. The DNA for the CDR3 is TGTGCCATCAGTAAAGGACAGGCCGCATCAGAGACCCAGTACTTC.

The chain employs TRBV6-5 and TRBJ1-5; 7 bases match TRBD1. Germline CDR1 reads MNHEY; CDR2 reads SVGAGI. The CDR3 sequence is 13 residues long. V shed 7 bases, J shed 8 bases, and the junction held 8 bases outside the gene matches. The CDR3 DNA sequence: TGTGCCAGCAAAACAGGGGATGGAGAGCCCCAGCATTTT. This gives the protein CASKTGDGEPQHF.

The count of this clone is one. V gene TRBV11-2 combines with J gene TRBJ2-5; D perhaps matches TRBD2 (8 bases). The CDR3 sequence is 17 residues long. Looked up from germline, CDR1 is SGHAT and CDR2 is FQNNGV. V gave up 4 bases and J gave up 4 bases, with 22 bases separating them. This chain's CDR3 is CASSSGRGGGRLETQYF. CDR3 nucleotides: TGTGCCAGCAGCTCTGGTCGAGGGGGCGGGAGGTTAGAGACCCAGTACTTC.

On this clone itself: Other nucleotide sequences from this sample produce the same CDR3. The genes are TRBV18 and TRBJ2-1; 15 bases align to TRBD2. Per the germline V gene, CDR1 is KGHSH and CDR2 is LQKENI. The length of the CDR3 is 16 residues. V lost 1 base, J lost 6 bases, and 1 base stayed unmatched. CDR3 DNA: TGTGCCAGCTCACCACAGGGACTAGCGGGAGGCAATGAGCAGTTCTTC. It encodes CASSPQGLAGGNEQFF.

This chain links TRBV28 with TRBJ2-2; D may be TRBD2 (6 bases). The CDR3 totals 16 residues. The V gene lost 6 bases and the J gene lost 1 base, with 15 bases spanning the gap. Germline V gene data show CDR1 as MDHEN and CDR2 as SYDVKM. Here the CDR3 reads CASSHGTLMNTGELFF. DNA for the CDR3: TGTGCCAGCAGCCACGGGACTTTAATGAACACCGGGGAGCTGTTTTTT.

About this clone itself: The same CDR3 arises from other DNA sequences in this sample as well. V is TRBV5-1 and J is TRBJ1-1; D ambiguous. Per germline, CDR1 SGHRS and CDR2 YFSETQ. V lost 4 bases and J 0 bases, leaving 7 bases between the germline ends. The CDR3 totals 13 residues. In DNA, the CDR3 is TGCGCCAGCAGCCTGGAGGTGAACACTGAAGCTTTCTTT. Residues: CASSLEVNTEAFF.

The chain carries TRBV10-1 and TRBJ2-2; tentative D call: TRBD1 (6 bases). This CDR3 is built from 17 residues. CDR1 is WNHNN and CDR2 is SYGVQD in the germline V gene (reference sequence). The V and J ends lost 0 bases and 7 bases respectively, with 18 bases between them. DNA of the CDR3: TGCGCCAGCAGTGAGTCAGCTAGGGGGAATACGAACGGGGAGCTGTTTTTT. The encoded protein is CASSESARGNTNGELFF.

The chain joins TRBV2 to TRBJ2-2; possibly TRBD1 for D (6 bases). Trimming shortened V by 5 bases and J by 6 bases, and 10 bases separated the two germline ends. CDR1 is SNHLY, CDR2 FYNNEI, per germline. The CDR3 covers 13 residues. CDR3 protein: CASSPGVPGELFF. The DNA of the CDR3 is TGTGCCAGCAGTCCAGGGGTTCCCGGGGAGCTGTTTTTT.

This clone has only one observation. The chain joins TRBV29-1 to TRBJ1-5; perhaps TRBD1 as D (5 bases). Germline loops: CDR1 SQVTM, CDR2 ANQGSEA. Trimming stripped 4 bases from V and 3 bases from J, with 10 bases between. The CDR3 is 13 residues long. CDR3 in amino acids: CSVAGQVNQPQHF. The CDR3 nucleotides are TGCAGCGTTGCAGGGCAAGTCAATCAGCCCCAGCATTTT.

V and J are TRBV28 and TRBJ2-2; D gene unclear. The CDR3 spans 15 residues. Trimming stripped 5 bases from V and 1 base from J, with 11 bases between. CDR1 and CDR2 from the germline V gene are MDHEN and SYDVKM. DNA for the CDR3: TGTGCCAGCAGTCCGAACAGATTGAACACCGGGGAGCTGTTTTTT. It codes for CASSPNRLNTGELFF.

V usage is TRBV30 and J usage is TRBJ2-1, with 12 bases that match TRBD2. The V segment lost 0 bases and the J segment 6 bases; nucleotides outside the gene matches: 0. CDR3 length: 14 residues. The germline gives CDR1 GTSNPN, CDR2 SVGIG (reference sequence). CDR3 amino acids: CAWSVLAGGNEQFF. The CDR3 DNA reads as TGTGCCTGGAGTGTACTAGCGGGAGGCAATGAGCAGTTCTTC.

The V gene is TRBV9, the J gene TRBJ2-4, with D unclear. Deletions cut 0 bases from V and 0 bases from J, with 7 bases between. The germline gives CDR1 SGDLS, CDR2 YYNGEE. The CDR3 totals 15 residues. CDR3 region: CASSVEILAKNIQYF. CDR3 in DNA: TGTGCCAGCAGCGTAGAAATTCTAGCCAAAAACATTCAGTACTTC.

The chain is built from TRBV6-1 and TRBJ2-2; no clear D gene. Trimming took off 11 bases at V and 5 bases at J, with 15 bases between the two ends. CDR3 length: 13 amino acids. The germline V gene encodes CDR1 MNHNS and CDR2 SASEGT. The CDR3 coding sequence is TGTGCCCCCCGGAGTGGTGAAACCGGGGAGCTGTTTTTT. It yields the protein CAPRSGETGELFF.

The V and J genes are TRBV9 and TRBJ1-5; D gene uncertain. The CDR3 loop spans 14 amino acids. Trimming stripped 0 bases from V and 7 bases from J, with 11 bases between. Germline CDR1 reads SGDLS; CDR2 reads YYNGEE. As DNA, the CDR3 is TGTGCCAGCAGCGTAGGTGATACGGGCCAGCCCCAGCATTTT. Amino acid sequence: CASSVGDTGQPQHF.

The rearrangement uses TRBV6-1 and TRBJ2-5; 10 bases are shared with TRBD1. Germline V gene data show CDR1 as MNHNS and CDR2 as SASEGT. There are 14 residues in the CDR3. The junction had 3 bases not matched to a gene; V was cut back by 3 bases and J by 5 bases. The CDR3 protein is CASSEGQGIETQYF. In DNA form, the CDR3 reads TGTGCCAGCAGTGAGGGACAGGGGATCGAGACCCAGTACTTC.

The CDR3 is CASSRSGSTTDTQYF. The CDR3 DNA follows: TGCGCCAGCAGCCGCAGCGGGAGTACTACAGATACGCAGTATTTT. The chain carries TRBV5-1 and TRBJ2-3; 8 bases are shared with TRBD2. V dropped 4 bases and J dropped 3; count of bases not matched to a gene: 7. Germline CDR1 reads SGHRS; CDR2 reads YFSETQ. This CDR3 region has 15 residues.

This clone was recorded once. The J gene is TRBJ1-4, the V gene TRBV29-1, with D possibly TRBD1 on 6 matching bases. The germline V gene has CDR1 SQVTM and CDR2 ANQGSEA. The germline V and J ends were trimmed by 3 bases and 8 bases, with 13 bases remaining between them. This CDR3 region has 13 residues. The CDR3 loop is CSVDGGLGEKLFF. CDR3 DNA: TGCAGCGTTGATGGGGGGCTGGGGGAAAAACTGTTTTTT.

The V gene is TRBV20-1, the J gene TRBJ2-1; tentatively, D is TRBD2 (5 bases). Germline lookup yields CDR1 DFQATT and CDR2 SNEGSKA (reference sequence). The CDR3 runs 11 residues. The CDR3 DNA sequence: TGCAGCGGATCGAGGGCGGGTGAGCAGTTCTTC. Encoded protein: CSGSRAGEQFF.

The CDR3 sequence is CATSRKFQGSNYGYTF. CDR3 bases: TGTGCCACCAGCAGAAAGTTTCAGGGGTCTAACTATGGCTACACCTTC. This chain uses TRBV15 with TRBJ1-2; tentative D call: TRBD1 (6 bases). V lost 2 bases and J 0 bases, leaving 13 bases between the germline ends. Germline V gene sequence: CDR1 LNHNV, CDR2 YYDKDF (reference sequence). The CDR3 totals 16 residues.

V usage is TRBV7-2 and J usage is TRBJ1-2; tentative D call: TRBD1 (5 bases). The CDR3 has 13 residues. Trimming removed 11 bases at V and 8 bases at J, with 21 bases between. Germline V gene lookup returns CDR1 SGHTA and CDR2 FQGNSA. CDR3 loop: CAAARGAILGYTF. DNA for the CDR3: TGTGCCGCAGCGAGGGGAGCGATATTAGGCTACACCTTC. The full variable domain, its missing parts supplied by reference TRBV7-2 and TRBJ1-2, is GAGVSQSPSNKVTEKGKDVELRCDPISGHTALYWYRQSLGQGLEFLIYFQGNSAPDKSGLPSDRFSAERTGGSVSTLTIQRTQQEDSAVYLCAAARGAILGYTFGSGTRLTVV.

The chain carries TRBV19 and TRBJ2-2, with D tentatively TRBD2 (7 bases). Germline V gene lookup returns CDR1 LNHDA and CDR2 SQIVND (reference sequence). Trimming pared 2 bases from V and 6 bases from J, leaving 19 bases between. The CDR3 runs 17 residues. CDR3 bases: TGTGCCAGTAGTATAAAAACAGGGAGGGAAAAGGCCGGGGAGCTGTTTTTT. Translating it yields CASSIKTGREKAGELFF.

This chain links TRBV19 with TRBJ1-1, with 7 positions matching TRBD1. The trim removed 1 base at V and 5 bases at J, leaving 1 base unmatched. The CDR3 spans 13 residues. Germline-derived CDR1 and CDR2 are LNHDA and SQIVND (reference sequence). CDR3 in amino acids: CASSIGTGTEAFF. The CDR3 region has the DNA TGTGCCAGTAGTATAGGGACAGGAACTGAAGCTTTCTTT. The entire variable domain, with the rest obtained from reference TRBV19 and TRBJ1-1, is as follows: DGGITQSPKYLFRKEGQNVTLSCEQNLNHDAMYWYRQDPGQGLRLIYYSQIVNDFQKGDIAEGYSVSREKKESFPLTVTSAQKNPTAFYLCASSIGTGTEAFFGQGTRLTVV.

The chain links TRBV10-1 to TRBJ2-7, with TRBD1 identical over 7 bases. The CDR3 spans 17 residues. The V and J ends lost 3 bases and 3 bases, in that order; junction bases with no gene match: 14. CDR1 is WNHNN, CDR2 SYGVQD, per germline (reference sequence). CDR3 sequence: CASSDPTTPGQHYEQYF. The CDR3 DNA reads as TGCGCCAGCAGTGATCCCACTACACCGGGACAGCACTACGAGCAGTACTTC.

This clone was seen only a few times. This rearrangement joins TRBV5-1 to TRBJ1-2; 8 positions agree with TRBD1. The CDR3 length is 14 residues. J was trimmed by 4 bases and V by 4 bases; bases with no gene match: 6. CDR1 is SGHRS, CDR2 YFSETQ, per germline. The CDR3 loop is CASSARQGSYGYTF. The CDR3 DNA is TGCGCCAGCAGCGCGCGACAGGGGTCCTATGGCTACACCTTC.